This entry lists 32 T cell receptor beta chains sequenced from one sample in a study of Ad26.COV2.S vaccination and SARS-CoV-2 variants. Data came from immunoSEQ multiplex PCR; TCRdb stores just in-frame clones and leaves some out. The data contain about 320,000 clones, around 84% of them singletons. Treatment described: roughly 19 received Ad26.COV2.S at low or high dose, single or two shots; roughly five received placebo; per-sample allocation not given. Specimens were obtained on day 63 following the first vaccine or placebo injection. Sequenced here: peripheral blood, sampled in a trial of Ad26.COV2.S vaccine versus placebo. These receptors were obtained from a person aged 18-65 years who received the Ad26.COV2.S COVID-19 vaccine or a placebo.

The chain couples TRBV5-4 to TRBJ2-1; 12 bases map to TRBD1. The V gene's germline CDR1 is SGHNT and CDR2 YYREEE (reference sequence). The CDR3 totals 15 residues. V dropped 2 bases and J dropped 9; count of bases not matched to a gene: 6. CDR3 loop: CASSFPGQGALEQFF. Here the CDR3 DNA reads TGTGCCAGCAGCTTCCCGGGACAGGGGGCTCTTGAGCAGTTCTTC.

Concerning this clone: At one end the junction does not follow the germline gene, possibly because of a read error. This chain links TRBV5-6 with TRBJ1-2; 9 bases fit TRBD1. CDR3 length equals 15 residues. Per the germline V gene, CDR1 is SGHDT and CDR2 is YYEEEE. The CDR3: CASSVPGQGAIEVAF. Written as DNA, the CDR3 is TGTGCCAGCAGCGTACCGGGACAGGGCGCCATCGAGGTCGCCTTC.

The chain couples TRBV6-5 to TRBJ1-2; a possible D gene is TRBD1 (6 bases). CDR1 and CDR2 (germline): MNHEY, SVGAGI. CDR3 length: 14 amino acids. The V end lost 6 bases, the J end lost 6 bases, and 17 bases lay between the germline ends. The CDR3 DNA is TGTGCCAGCAGAATAACAGGGTCCGGACATGGCTACACCTTC. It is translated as CASRITGSGHGYTF.

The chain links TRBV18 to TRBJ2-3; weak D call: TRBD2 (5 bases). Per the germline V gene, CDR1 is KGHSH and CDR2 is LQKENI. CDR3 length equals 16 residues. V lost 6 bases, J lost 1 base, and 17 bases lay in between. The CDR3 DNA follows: TGTGCCAGCTCTTCCTCACGGGGTGGAGGCACAGATACGCAGTATTTT. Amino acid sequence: CASSSSRGGGTDTQYF.

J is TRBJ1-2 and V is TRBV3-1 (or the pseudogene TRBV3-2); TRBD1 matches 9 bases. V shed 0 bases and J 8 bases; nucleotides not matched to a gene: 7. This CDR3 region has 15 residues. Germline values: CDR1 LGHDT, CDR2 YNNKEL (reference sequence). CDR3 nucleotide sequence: TGTGCCAGCAGCCAAGATATGGGGACAGGGCAAGGCTACACCTTC. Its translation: CASSQDMGTGQGYTF.

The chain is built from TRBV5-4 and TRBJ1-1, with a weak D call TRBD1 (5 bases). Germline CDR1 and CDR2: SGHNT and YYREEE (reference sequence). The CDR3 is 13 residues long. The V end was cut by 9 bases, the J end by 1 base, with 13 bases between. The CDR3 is CATFPGRNTEAFF. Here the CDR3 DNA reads TGTGCCACCTTCCCGGGGCGGAACACTGAAGCTTTCTTT.

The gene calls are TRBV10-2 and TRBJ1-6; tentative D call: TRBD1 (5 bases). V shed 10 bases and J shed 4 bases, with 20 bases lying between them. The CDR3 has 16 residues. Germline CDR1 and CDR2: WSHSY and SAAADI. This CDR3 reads CATGDAGPLYNSPLHF. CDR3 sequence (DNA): TGCGCCACAGGAGACGCAGGGCCGCTGTATAATTCACCCCTCCACTTT.

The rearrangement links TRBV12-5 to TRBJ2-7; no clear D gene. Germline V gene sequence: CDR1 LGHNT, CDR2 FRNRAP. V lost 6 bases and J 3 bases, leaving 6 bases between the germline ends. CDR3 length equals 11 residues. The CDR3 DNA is TGTGCTAGTGGCTCAGGCTACGAGCAGTACTTC. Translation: CASGSGYEQYF.

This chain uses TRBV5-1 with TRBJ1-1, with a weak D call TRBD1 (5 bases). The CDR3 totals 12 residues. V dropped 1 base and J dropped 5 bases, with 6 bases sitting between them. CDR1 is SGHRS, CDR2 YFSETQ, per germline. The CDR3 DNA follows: TGCGCCAGCAGCTTGAGGGGAACTGAAGCTTTCTTT. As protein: CASSLRGTEAFF.

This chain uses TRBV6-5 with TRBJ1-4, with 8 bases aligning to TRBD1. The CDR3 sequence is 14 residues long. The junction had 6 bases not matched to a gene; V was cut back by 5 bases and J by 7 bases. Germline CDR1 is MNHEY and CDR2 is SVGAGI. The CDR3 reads CASSPGGPGEKLFF. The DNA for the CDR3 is TGTGCCAGCAGTCCAGGGGGCCCCGGTGAAAAACTGTTTTTT.

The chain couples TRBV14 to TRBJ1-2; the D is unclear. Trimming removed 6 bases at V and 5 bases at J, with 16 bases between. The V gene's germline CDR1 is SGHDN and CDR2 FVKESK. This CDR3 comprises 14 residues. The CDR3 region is CASRSLGHGYGYTF. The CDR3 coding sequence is TGTGCCAGCAGGTCACTAGGGCATGGGTATGGCTACACCTTC. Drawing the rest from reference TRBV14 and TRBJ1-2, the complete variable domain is EAGVTQFPSHSVIEKGQTVTLRCDPISGHDNLYWYRRVMGKEIKFLLHFVKESKQDESGMPNNRFLAERTGGTYSTLKVQPAELEDSGVYFCASRSLGHGYGYTFGSGTRLTVV.

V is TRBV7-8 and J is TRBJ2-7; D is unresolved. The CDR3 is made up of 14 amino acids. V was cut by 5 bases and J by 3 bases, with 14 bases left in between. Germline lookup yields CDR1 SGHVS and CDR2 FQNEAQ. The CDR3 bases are TGTGCCAGCAGCAAAGAGGACGGAATCTACGAGCAGTACTTC. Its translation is CASSKEDGIYEQYF.

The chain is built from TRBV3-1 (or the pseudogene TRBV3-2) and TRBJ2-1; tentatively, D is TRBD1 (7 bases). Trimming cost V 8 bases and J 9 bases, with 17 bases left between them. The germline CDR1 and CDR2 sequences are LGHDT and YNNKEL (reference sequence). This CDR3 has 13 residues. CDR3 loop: CASLAGGGAEQFF. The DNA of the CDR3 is TGTGCCAGCTTGGCTGGAGGGGGCGCTGAGCAGTTCTTC.

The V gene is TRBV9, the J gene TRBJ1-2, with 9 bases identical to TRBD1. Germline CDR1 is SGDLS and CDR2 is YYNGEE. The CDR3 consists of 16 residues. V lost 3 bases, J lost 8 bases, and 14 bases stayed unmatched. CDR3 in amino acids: CASSALSSGQGLGYTF. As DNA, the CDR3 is TGTGCCAGCAGCGCACTTAGTTCGGGACAGGGTTTAGGCTACACCTTC.

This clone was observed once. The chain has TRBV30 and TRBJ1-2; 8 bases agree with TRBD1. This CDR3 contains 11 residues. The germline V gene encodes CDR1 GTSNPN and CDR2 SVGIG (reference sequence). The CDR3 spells CVGGQGYGYTF. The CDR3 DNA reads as TGTGTTGGAGGACAGGGCTATGGCTACACCTTC. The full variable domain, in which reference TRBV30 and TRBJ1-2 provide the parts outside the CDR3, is SQTIHQWPATLVQPVGSPLSLECTVEGTSNPNLYWYRQAAGRGLQLLFYSVGIGQISSEVPQNLSASRPQDRQFILSSKKLLLSDSGFYLCVGGQGYGYTFGSGTRLTVV.

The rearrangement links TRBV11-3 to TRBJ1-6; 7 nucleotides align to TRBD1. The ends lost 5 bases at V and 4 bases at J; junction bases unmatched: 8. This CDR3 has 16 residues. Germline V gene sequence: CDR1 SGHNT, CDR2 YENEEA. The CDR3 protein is CASSPRPGQYNSPLHF. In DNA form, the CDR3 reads TGTGCCAGCAGCCCCAGACCGGGACAGTATAATTCACCCCTCCACTTT.

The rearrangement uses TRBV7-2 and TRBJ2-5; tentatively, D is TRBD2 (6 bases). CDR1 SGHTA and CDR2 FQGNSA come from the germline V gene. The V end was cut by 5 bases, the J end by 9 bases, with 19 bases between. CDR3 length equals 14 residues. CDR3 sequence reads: CASSPRERTPPQYF. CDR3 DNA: TGTGCCAGCAGCCCTCGGGAGCGGACCCCACCCCAGTACTTC. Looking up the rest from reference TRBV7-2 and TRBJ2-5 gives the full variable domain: GAGVSQSPSNKVTEKGKDVELRCDPISGHTALYWYRQSLGQGLEFLIYFQGNSAPDKSGLPSDRFSAERTGGSVSTLTIQRTQQEDSAVYLCASSPRERTPPQYFGPGTRLLVL.

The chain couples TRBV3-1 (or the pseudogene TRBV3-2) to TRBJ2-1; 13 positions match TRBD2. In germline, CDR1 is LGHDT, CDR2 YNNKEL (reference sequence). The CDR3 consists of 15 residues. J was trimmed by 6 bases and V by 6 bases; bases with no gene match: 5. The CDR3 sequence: CASRQGTSGVNEQFF. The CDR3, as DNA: TGTGCCAGCAGACAGGGGACTAGCGGGGTCAATGAGCAGTTCTTC.

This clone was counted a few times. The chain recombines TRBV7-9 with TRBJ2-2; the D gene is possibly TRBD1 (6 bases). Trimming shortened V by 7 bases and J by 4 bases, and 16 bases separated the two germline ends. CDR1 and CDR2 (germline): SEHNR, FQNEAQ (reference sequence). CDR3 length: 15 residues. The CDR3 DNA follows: TGTGCCAGCAACCTCAGGACAGACGTCACCGGGGAGCTGTTTTTT. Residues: CASNLRTDVTGELFF.

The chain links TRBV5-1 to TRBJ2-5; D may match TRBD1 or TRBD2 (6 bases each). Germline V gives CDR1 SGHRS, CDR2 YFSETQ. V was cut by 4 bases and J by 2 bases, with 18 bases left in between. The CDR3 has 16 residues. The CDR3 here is CASSLGASRGQETQYF. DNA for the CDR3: TGCGCCAGCAGCCTGGGGGCGAGTCGGGGGCAAGAGACCCAGTACTTC.

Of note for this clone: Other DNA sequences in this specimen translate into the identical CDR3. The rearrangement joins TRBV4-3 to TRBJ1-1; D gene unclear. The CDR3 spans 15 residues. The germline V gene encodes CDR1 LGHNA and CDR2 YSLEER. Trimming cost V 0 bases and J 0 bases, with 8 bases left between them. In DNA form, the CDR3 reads TGCGCCAGCAGCCAAGATCCCGGATTGAACACTGAAGCTTTCTTT. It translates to CASSQDPGLNTEAFF.

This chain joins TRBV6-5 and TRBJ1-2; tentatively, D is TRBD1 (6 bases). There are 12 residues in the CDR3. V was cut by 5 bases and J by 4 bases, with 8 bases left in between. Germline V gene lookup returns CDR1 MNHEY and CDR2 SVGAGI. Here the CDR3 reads CASSLQGYGYTF. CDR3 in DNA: TGTGCCAGCAGTCTACAGGGCTATGGCTACACCTTC.

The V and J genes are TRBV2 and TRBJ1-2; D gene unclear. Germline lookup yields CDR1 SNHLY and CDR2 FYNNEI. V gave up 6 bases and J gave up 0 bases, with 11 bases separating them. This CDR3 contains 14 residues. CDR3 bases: TGTGCCAGCAGGAACCGGGGAGCTAACTATGGCTACACCTTC. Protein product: CASRNRGANYGYTF.

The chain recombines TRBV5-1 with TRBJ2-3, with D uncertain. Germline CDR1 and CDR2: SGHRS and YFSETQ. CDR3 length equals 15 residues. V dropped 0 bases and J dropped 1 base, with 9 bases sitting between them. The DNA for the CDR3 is TGCGCCAGCAGCTTGGGGGCTGACCGCACAGATACGCAGTATTTT. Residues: CASSLGADRTDTQYF.

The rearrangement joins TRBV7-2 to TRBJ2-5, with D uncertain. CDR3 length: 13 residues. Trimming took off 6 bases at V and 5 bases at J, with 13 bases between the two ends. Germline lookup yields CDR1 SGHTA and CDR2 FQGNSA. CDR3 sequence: CASRPRIGETQYF. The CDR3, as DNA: TGTGCCAGCAGACCTCGAATCGGGGAGACCCAGTACTTC. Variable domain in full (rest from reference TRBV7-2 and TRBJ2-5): GAGVSQSPSNKVTEKGKDVELRCDPISGHTALYWYRQSLGQGLEFLIYFQGNSAPDKSGLPSDRFSAERTGGSVSTLTIQRTQQEDSAVYLCASRPRIGETQYFGPGTRLLVL.

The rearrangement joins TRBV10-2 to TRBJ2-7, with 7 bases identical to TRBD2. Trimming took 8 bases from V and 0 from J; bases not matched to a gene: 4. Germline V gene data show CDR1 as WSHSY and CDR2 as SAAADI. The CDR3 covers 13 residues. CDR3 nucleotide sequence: TGCGCCAGCGGTACTAGCGACTCCTACGAGCAGTACTTC. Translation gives CASGTSDSYEQYF.

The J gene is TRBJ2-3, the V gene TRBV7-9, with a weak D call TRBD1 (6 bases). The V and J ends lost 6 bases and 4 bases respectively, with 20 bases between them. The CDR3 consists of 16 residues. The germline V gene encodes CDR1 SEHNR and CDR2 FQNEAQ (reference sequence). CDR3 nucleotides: TGTGCCAGCAGTCAGAATCAGGGGAGTTTGGCAGATACGCAGTATTTT. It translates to CASSQNQGSLADTQYF.

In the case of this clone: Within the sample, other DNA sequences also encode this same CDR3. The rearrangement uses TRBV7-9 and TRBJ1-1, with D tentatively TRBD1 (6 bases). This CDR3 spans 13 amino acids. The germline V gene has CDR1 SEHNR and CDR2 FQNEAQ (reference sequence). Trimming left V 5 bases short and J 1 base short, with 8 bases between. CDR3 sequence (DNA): TGTGCCAGCAGCCTGACAGGGAACACTGAAGCTTTCTTT. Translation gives CASSLTGNTEAFF.

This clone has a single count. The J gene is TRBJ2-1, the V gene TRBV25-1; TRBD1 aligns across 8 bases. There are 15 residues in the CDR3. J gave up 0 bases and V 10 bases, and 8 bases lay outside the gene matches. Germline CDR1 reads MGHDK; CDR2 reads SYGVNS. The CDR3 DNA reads TGTGCCACCACACGACAGGGGAGCTCCTACAATGAGCAGTTCTTC. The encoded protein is CATTRQGSSYNEQFF.

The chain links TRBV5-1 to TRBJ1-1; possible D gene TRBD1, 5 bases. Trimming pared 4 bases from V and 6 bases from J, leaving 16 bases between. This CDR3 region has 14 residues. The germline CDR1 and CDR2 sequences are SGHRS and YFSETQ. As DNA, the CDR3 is TGCGCCAGCAGCCCTCCCACGACAGTGTCTGAAGCTTTCTTT. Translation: CASSPPTTVSEAFF.

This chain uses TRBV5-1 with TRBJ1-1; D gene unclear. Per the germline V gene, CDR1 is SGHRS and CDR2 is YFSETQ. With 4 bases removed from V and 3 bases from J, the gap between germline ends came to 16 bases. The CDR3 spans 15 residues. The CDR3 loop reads CASSPLSEYDTEAFF. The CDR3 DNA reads TGCGCCAGCAGCCCCCTAAGTGAATACGACACTGAAGCTTTCTTT.

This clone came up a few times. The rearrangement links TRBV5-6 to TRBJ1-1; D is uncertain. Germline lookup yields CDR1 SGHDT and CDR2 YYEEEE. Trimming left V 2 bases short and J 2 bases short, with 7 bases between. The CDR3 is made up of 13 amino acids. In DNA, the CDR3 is TGTGCCAGCAGCTTTAGAGGCAACACTGAAGCTTTCTTT. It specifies CASSFRGNTEAFF. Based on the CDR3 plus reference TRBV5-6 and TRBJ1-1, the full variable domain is DAGVTQSPTHLIKTRGQQVTLRCSPKSGHDTVSWYQQALGQGPQFIFQYYEEEERQRGNFPDRFSGHQFPNYSSELNVNALLLGDSALYLCASSFRGNTEAFFGQGTRLTVV.